This T cell receptor beta chain derives from a study of control samples from healthy donors and cancer patients. The CDR3 loop spans 16 amino acids. The ends were cut back, 0 bases at V and 0 bases at J, with 11 bases in the middle. From germline, CDR1 is SGHRS and CDR2 YFSETQ. Generated by immunoSEQ multiplex PCR, the TCRdb table keeps only in-frame clones and is missing some. The sample lists about 51,000 clones, about 80% occurring once. The rearrangement uses TRBV5-1 and TRBJ2-3; D is uncertain. Sequenced: blood. This receptor was identified in a man in his sixties or seventies in good health. In DNA, the CDR3 is TGCGCCAGCAGCTTGGGGGCGAGCCCTAGCACAGATACGCAGTATTTT. It codes for CASSLGASPSTDTQYF.